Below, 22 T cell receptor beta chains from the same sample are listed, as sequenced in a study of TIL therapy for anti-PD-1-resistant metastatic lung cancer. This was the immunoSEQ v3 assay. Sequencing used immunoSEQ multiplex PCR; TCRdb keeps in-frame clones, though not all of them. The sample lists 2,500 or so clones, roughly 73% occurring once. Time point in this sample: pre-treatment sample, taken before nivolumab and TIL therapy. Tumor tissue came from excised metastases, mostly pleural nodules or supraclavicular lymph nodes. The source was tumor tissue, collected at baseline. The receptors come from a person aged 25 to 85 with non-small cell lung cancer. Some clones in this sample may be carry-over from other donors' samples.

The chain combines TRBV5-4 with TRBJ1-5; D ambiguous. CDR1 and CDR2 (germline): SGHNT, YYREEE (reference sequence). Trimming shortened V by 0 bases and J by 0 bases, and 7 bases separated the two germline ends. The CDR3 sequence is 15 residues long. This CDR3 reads CASSLGGYSNQPQHF. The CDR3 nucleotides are TGTGCCAGCAGCTTGGGAGGGTATAGCAATCAGCCCCAGCATTTT.

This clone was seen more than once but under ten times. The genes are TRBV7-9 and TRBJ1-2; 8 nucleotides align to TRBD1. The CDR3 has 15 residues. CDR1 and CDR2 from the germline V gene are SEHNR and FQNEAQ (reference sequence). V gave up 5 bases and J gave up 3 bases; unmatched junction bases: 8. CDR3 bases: TGTGCCAGCAGCGCCCTGGACAGGGCCGACTATGGCTACACCTTC. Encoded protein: CASSALDRADYGYTF.

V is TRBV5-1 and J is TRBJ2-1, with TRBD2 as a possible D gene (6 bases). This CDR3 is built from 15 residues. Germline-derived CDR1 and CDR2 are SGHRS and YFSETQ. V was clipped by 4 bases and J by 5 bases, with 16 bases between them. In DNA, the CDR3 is TGCGCCAGCAGCCTGGGAGGTACGACGGACAATGAGCAGTTCTTC. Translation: CASSLGGTTDNEQFF.

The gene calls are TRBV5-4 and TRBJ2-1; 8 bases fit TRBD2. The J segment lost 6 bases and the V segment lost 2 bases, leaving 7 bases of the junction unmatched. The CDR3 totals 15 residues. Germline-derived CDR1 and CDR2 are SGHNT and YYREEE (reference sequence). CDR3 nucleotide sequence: TGTGCCAGCAGCTTAGCGGGAGCGTCGGGCAATGAGCAGTTCTTC. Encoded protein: CASSLAGASGNEQFF.

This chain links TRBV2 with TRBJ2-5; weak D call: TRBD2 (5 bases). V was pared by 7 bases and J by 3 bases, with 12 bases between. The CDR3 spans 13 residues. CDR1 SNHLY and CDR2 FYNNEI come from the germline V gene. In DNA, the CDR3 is TGTGCCAGCAATGGGGAGTTGGAAGAGACCCAGTACTTC. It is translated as CASNGELEETQYF. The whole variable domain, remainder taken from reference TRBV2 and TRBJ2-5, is EPEVTQTPSHQVTQMGQEVILRCVPISNHLYFYWYRQILGQKVEFLVSFYNNEISEKSEIFDDQFSVERPDGSNFTLKIRSTKLEDSAMYFCASNGELEETQYFGPGTRLLVL.

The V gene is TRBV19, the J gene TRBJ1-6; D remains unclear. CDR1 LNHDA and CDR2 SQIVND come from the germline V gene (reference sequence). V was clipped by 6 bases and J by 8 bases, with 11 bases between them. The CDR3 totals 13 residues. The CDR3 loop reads CASRGSGDSPLHF. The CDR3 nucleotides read TGTGCCAGTAGAGGTAGTGGGGATTCACCCCTCCACTTT.

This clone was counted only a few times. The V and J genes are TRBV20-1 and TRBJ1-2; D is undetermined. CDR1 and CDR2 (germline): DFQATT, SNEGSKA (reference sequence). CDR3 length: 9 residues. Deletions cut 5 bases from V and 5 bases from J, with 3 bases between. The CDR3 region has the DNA TGCAGTGCTGAGTATGGCTACACCTTC. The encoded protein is CSAEYGYTF.

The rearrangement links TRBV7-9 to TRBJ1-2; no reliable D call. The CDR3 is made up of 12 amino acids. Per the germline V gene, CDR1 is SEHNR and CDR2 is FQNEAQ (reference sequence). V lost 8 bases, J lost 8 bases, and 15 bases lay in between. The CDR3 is CASLSVGGGYTF. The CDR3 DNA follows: TGTGCCAGCCTCTCAGTGGGAGGCGGCTACACCTTC.

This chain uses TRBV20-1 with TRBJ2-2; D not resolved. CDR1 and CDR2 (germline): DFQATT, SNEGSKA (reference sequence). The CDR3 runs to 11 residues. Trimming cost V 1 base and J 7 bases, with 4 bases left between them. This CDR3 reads CSARVRGELFF. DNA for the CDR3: TGCAGTGCTAGAGTGCGCGGGGAGCTGTTTTTT.

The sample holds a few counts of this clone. CDR3 in amino acids: CASSPRRQSYGYTF. The CDR3 DNA reads TGTGCCAGCAGCCCCCGGAGGCAGTCCTATGGCTACACCTTC. The chain recombines TRBV7-9 with TRBJ1-2; D not resolved. The V end lost 5 bases, the J end lost 4 bases, and 14 bases lay between the germline ends. CDR3 length equals 14 residues. CDR1 and CDR2 (germline): SEHNR, FQNEAQ (reference sequence).

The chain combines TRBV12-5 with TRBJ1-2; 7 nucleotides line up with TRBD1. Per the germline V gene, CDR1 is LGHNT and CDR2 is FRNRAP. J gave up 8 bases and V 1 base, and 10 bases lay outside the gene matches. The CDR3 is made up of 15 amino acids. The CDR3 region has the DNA TGTGCTAGTGGTTTGGCCCTACAGGGGCCCTGGGGCTACACCTTC. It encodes CASGLALQGPWGYTF. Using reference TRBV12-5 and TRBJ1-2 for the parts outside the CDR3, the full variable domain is DARVTQTPRHKVTEMGQEVTMRCQPILGHNTVFWYRQTMMQGLELLAYFRNRAPLDDSGMPKDRFSAEMPDATLATLKIQPSEPRDSAVYFCASGLALQGPWGYTFGSGTRLTVV.

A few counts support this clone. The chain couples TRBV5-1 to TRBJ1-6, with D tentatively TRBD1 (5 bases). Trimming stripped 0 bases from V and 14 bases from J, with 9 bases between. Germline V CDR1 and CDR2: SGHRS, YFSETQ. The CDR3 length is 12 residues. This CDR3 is CASSLEGETLHF. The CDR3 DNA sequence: TGCGCCAGCAGCTTGGAAGGGGAGACCCTCCACTTT.

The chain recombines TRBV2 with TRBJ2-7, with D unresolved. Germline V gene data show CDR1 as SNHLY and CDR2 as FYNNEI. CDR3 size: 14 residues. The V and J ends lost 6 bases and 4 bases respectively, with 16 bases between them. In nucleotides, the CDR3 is TGTGCCAGCAGCGCGAACACCGGAGAATACGAGCAGTACTTC. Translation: CASSANTGEYEQYF.

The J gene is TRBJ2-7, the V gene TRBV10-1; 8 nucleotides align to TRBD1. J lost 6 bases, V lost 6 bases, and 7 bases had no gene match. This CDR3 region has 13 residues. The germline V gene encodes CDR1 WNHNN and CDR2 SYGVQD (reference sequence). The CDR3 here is CASRPGQGGEQYF. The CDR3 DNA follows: TGCGCCAGCAGACCCGGACAGGGAGGCGAGCAGTACTTC.

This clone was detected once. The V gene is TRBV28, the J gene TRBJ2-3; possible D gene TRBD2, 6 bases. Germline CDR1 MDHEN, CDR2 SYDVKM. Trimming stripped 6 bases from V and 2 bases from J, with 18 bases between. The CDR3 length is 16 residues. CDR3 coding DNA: TGTGCCAGCAGCCCCCCGGGACGGACTAACACAGATACGCAGTATTTT. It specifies CASSPPGRTNTDTQYF.

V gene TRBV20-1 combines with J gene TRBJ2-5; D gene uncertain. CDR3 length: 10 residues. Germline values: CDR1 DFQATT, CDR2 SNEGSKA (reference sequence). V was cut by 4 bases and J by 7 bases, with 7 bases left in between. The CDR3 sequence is CSAMRGTQYF. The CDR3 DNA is TGCAGTGCTATGAGAGGGACCCAGTACTTC.

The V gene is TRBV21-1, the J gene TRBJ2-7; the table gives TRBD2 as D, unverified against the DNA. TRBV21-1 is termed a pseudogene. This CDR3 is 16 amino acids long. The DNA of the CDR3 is TGTGCCAGCAGCAAAGCGACTAGCGGGAGCTCCTACGAGCAGTACGTC. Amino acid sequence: CASSKATSGSSYEQYV.

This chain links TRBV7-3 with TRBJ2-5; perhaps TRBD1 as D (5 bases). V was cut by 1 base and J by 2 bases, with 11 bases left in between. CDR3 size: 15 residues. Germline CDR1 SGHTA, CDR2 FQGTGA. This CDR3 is CASSLRGGTQETQYF. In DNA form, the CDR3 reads TGTGCCAGCAGCTTAAGGGGCGGAACGCAAGAGACCCAGTACTTC.

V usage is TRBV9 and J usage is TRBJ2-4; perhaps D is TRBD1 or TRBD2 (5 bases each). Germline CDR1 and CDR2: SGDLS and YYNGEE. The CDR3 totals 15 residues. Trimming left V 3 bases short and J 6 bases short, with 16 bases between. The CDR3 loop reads CASSARDPPGNIQYF. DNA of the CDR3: TGTGCCAGCAGCGCCCGGGACCCTCCCGGAAACATTCAGTACTTC.

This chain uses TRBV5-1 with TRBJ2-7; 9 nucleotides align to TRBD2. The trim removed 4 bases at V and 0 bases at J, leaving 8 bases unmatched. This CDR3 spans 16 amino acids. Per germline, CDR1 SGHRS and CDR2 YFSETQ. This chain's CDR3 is CASSSFSGGYSYEQYF. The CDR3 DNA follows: TGCGCCAGCAGCAGTTTTAGCGGGGGCTACTCCTACGAGCAGTACTTC.

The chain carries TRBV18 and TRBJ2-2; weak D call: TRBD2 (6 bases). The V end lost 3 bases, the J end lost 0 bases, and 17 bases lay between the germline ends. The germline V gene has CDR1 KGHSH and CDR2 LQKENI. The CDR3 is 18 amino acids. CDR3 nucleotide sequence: TGTGCCAGCTCACCCCGGGTAGCGGTTACCGCGAACACCGGGGAGCTGTTTTTT. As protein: CASSPRVAVTANTGELFF. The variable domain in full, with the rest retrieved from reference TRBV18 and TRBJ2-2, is NAGVMQNPRHLVRRRGQEARLRCSPMKGHSHVYWYRQLPEEGLKFMVYLQKENIIDESGMPKERFSAEFPKEGPSILRIQQVVRGDSAAYFCASSPRVAVTANTGELFFGEGSRLTVL.

The CDR3 DNA sequence: TGTGCCAGCAGCTGGGGGTTTGGCGAGCAGTACTTC. Translation gives CASSWGFGEQYF. The chain combines TRBV7-9 with TRBJ2-7; the D gene could be TRBD1 or TRBD2 (5 bases each). CDR1 and CDR2 from the germline V gene are SEHNR and FQNEAQ (reference sequence). The CDR3 covers 12 residues. The germline V and J ends were trimmed by 4 bases and 6 bases, with 10 bases remaining between them.